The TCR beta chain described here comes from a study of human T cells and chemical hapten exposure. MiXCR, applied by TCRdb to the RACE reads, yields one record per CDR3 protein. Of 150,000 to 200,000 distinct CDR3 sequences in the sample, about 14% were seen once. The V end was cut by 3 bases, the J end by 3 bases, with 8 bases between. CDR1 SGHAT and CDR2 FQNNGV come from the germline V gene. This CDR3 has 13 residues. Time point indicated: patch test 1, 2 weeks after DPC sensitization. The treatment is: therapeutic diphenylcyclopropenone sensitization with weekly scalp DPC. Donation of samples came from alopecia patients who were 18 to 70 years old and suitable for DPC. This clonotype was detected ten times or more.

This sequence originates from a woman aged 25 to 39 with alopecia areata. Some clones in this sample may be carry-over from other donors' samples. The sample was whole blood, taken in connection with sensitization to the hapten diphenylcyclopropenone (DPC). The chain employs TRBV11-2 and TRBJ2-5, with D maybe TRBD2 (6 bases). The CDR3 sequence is CASSLEREETQYF. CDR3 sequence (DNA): TGTGCCAGCAGCTTGGAGCGGGAAGAGACCCAGTACTTC.